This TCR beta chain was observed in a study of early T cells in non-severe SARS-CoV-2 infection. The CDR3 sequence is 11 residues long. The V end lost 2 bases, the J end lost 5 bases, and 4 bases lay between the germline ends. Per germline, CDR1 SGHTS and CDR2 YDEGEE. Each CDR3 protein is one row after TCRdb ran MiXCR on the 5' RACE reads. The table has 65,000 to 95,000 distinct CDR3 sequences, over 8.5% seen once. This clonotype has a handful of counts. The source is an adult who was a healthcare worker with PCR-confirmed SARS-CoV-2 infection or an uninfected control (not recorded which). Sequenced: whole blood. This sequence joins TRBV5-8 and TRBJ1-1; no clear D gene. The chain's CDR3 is CASSFWTEAFF. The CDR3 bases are TGTGCCAGCAGCTTTTGGACTGAAGCTTTCTTT.